This T cell receptor (beta chain) comes out of a study of shared clonotypes between healthy human individuals. The germline V and J ends were trimmed by 1 base and 1 base, with 5 bases remaining between them. The CDR3 has 13 residues. Germline values: CDR1 KGHSH, CDR2 LQKENI. Some clones are missing from TCRdb's copy, which holds only in-frame ones; the method was immunoSEQ multiplex PCR. The top ten clones hold more than 0.55% of a sample with roughly 1,000,000 clones, approximately 78% of them seen once. The sequence was collected from a man aged 18 to 30 in good health. Some clones in this sample may be carry-over from other donors' samples. The chain joins TRBV18 to TRBJ2-7; D call uncertain. The specimen sequenced was memory CD4+ T cells from PBMCs. Subset indicated: CD45RA-negative fraction. This CDR3 is CASSPQRSYEQYF. As DNA, the CDR3 is TGTGCCAGCTCACCACAAAGGTCCTACGAGCAGTACTTC.